These 13 T cell receptor beta chains share one sample of origin, sequenced in a study of T cell repertoires in cytomegalovirus infection (dated by TCRdb to the late 2010s). The meaning of the sample's treatment or condition label: in vitro stimulation with specific CMV peptide epitopes to enrich CMV-specific T cells. The sequencing machine was an Illumina HiSeq 1500. Clones were called with MiXCR by TCRdb after fastp trimmed the public reads at Q25, and only in-frame beta chains were retained. One record per CDR3 amino acid sequence lists the most common genes and DNA. This sample gives approximately 110,000 distinct CDR3 sequences in total; around 45% of them show up just once. The ten largest make up about three quarters of the sample. These receptors' antigens are unknown. The sample here was CD8+ T cells from cultured PBMCs, taken from culture after CMV antigen stimulation. These receptors originate from a human donor in good health (CMV status not recorded). Some clones in this sample may be carry-over from other donors' samples.

This clonotype was counted only a few times. The rearrangement uses TRBV6-5 and TRBJ2-1, with D perhaps TRBD2 (7 bases). The germline CDR1 and CDR2 sequences are MNHEY and SVGAGI. V was trimmed by 7 bases and J by 0 bases, leaving 22 bases between them. The CDR3 is 18 amino acids. The CDR3 sequence: CASNVWGGQVSSYNEQFF. The CDR3 nucleotides are TGTGCCAGCAACGTATGGGGGGGGCAGGTCAGCTCCTACAATGAGCAGTTCTTC.

J is TRBJ2-3 and V is TRBV18; D call uncertain. Deletions cut 6 bases from V and 0 bases from J, with 13 bases between. Germline-derived CDR1 and CDR2 are KGHSH and LQKENI. The CDR3 extends over 15 amino acids. DNA of the CDR3: TGTGCCAGCTCCGGAAGGGTGTTTAGCACAGATACGCAGTATTTT. Translating gives CASSGRVFSTDTQYF.

This chain joins TRBV27 and TRBJ2-7, with D possibly being TRBD1 (6 bases). The CDR3 is made up of 15 amino acids. Germline values: CDR1 MNHEY, CDR2 SMNVEV (reference sequence). Trimming stripped 4 bases from V and 2 bases from J, with 15 bases between. CDR3 residues: CASSSSGVGTYEQYF. CDR3 bases: TGTGCCAGCAGTTCCTCAGGGGTTGGAACCTACGAGCAGTACTTC.

This clonotype was counted between two and nine times. The chain is built from TRBV12-3 or TRBV12-4 and TRBJ1-2; D unclear. Trimming pared 8 bases from V and 6 bases from J, leaving 19 bases between. CDR3 size: 14 residues. Here the CDR3 reads CASGEKKGDNGYTF. The CDR3 DNA sequence: TGTGCCAGCGGTGAAAAAAAGGGAGACAATGGCTACACCTTC.

This clonotype ranks as medium-sized (0.01 to 0.1%). The J gene is TRBJ2-3, the V gene TRBV28; TRBD2 is a possible D gene (6 bases). The CDR3 loop spans 16 amino acids. Trimming pared 6 bases from V and 0 bases from J, leaving 16 bases between. Germline CDR1 and CDR2: MDHEN and SYDVKM. This CDR3 reads CASSTLRGVSTDTQYF. As DNA, the CDR3 is TGTGCCAGCAGCACCCTCCGCGGGGTTAGCACAGATACGCAGTATTTT. Full variable domain (outside the CDR3, taken from reference TRBV28 and TRBJ2-3): DVKVTQSSRYLVKRTGEKVFLECVQDMDHENMFWYRQDPGLGLRLIYFSYDVKMKEKGDIPEGYSVSREKKERFSLILESASTNQTSMYLCASSTLRGVSTDTQYFGPGTRLTVL.

This chain connects TRBV7-8 to TRBJ2-7; D remains ambiguous. The germline gives CDR1 SGHVS, CDR2 FQNEAQ. Between the trimmed V and J ends, which lost 2 bases and 6 bases, there was a span of 8 bases. The CDR3 is made up of 12 amino acids. The CDR3 DNA is TGTGCCAGCAGCTTACAGGCTCCCGAGCAGTACTTC. Protein product: CASSLQAPEQYF.

The chain links TRBV6-6 to TRBJ2-7, with unresolved D. V was shortened by 4 bases and J by 3 bases, with 10 bases between the two germline ends. This CDR3 has 13 residues. Germline CDR1 and CDR2: MNHNY and SVGAGI (reference sequence). The CDR3 spells CASSFLGNYEQYF. The CDR3 coding sequence is TGTGCCAGCAGTTTTCTGGGAAACTACGAGCAGTACTTC.

The rearrangement joins TRBV10-3 to TRBJ1-2; unclear D gene. The germline CDR1 and CDR2 sequences are ENHRY and SYGVKD. The CDR3 length is 13 residues. Between the trimmed V and J ends, which lost 0 bases and 10 bases, there was a span of 12 bases. CDR3 in amino acids: CAISESKGLDYTF. The CDR3 nucleotides read TGTGCCATCAGTGAGTCAAAGGGTCTTGACTACACCTTC.

The genes are TRBV12-3 or TRBV12-4 and TRBJ2-3; D is perhaps TRBD1 (6 bases). Trimming took 5 bases from V and 3 from J, leaving 9 bases between them. This CDR3 is built from 13 residues. The CDR3 region is CASSHRVTDTQYF. CDR3 coding DNA: TGTGCCAGCAGTCACAGGGTGACAGATACGCAGTATTTT.

The CDR3 reads CASSEVGTGETQYF. The DNA for the CDR3 is TGTGCCAGCAGTGAAGTTGGGACCGGGGAGACCCAGTACTTC. The rearrangement uses TRBV6-1 and TRBJ2-5; D may be TRBD1 or TRBD2 (5 bases each). CDR1 is MNHNS and CDR2 is SASEGT in the germline V gene. V was trimmed by 1 base and J by 5 bases, leaving 11 bases between them. The CDR3 extends over 14 amino acids.

The gene calls are TRBV5-6 and TRBJ2-7; perhaps D is TRBD1 or TRBD2 (5 bases each). V lost 2 bases to trimming and J lost 6 bases, with 15 bases between them. The germline gives CDR1 SGHDT, CDR2 YYEEEE. The CDR3 runs 14 residues. CDR3 coding DNA: TGTGCCAGCAGCTTCGAGGGGACGTCAGGCGAGCAGTACTTC. This sequence encodes CASSFEGTSGEQYF. Complete variable domain (other parts from reference TRBV5-6 and TRBJ2-7): DAGVTQSPTHLIKTRGQQVTLRCSPKSGHDTVSWYQQALGQGPQFIFQYYEEEERQRGNFPDRFSGHQFPNYSSELNVNALLLGDSALYLCASSFEGTSGEQYFGPGTRLTVT.

The genes are TRBV6-5 and TRBJ2-7; D ambiguous. Trimming took off 0 bases at V and 3 bases at J, with 6 bases between the two ends. The length of the CDR3 is 13 residues. The germline CDR1 and CDR2 sequences are MNHEY and SVGAGI. The CDR3 region has the DNA TGTGCCAGCAGTTACTCCGTCAACTACGAGCAGTACTTC. Translating it yields CASSYSVNYEQYF.

The gene calls are TRBV4-1 and TRBJ1-6; D gene ambiguous. The CDR3 runs to 13 residues. CDR1 MGHRA and CDR2 YSYEKL come from the germline V gene. Trimming removed 0 bases at V and 6 bases at J, with 3 bases between. CDR3 sequence (DNA): TGCGCCAGCAGCCAAGAGCCTAATTCACCCCTCCACTTT. It is translated as CASSQEPNSPLHF.